These 13 T cell receptor beta chains share one sample of origin, sequenced in a study of blood T cell repertoires in COVID-19. Here immunoSEQ multiplex PCR was the method, and the copy in TCRdb shows in-frame clones only, minus some. The sample lists a few hundred thousand clones; roughly 87% were seen once. The material sequenced was peripheral blood. These receptor sequences come from a human donor in a cohort sampled during active COVID-19.

This chain links TRBV10-3 with TRBJ1-1; TRBD1 aligns across 8 bases. The CDR3 runs 15 residues. V lost 4 bases to trimming and J lost 5 bases; unmatched junction nucleotides: 9. Per the germline V gene, CDR1 is ENHRY and CDR2 is SYGVKD. The DNA for the CDR3 is TGTGCCATCAGTGCCGCCGACAGGGGTGGTACTGAAGCTTTCTTT. It yields the protein CAISAADRGGTEAFF.

This clone was seen a single time. This rearrangement joins TRBV6-5 to TRBJ1-1, with TRBD1 as a possible D gene (5 bases). Germline V CDR1 and CDR2: MNHEY, SVGAGI. CDR3 size: 13 residues. The V and J ends lost 4 bases and 3 bases respectively, with 9 bases between them. In nucleotides, the CDR3 is TGTGCCAGCAGTTCAGGGATGTACACTGAAGCTTTCTTT. Its protein product is CASSSGMYTEAFF.

J is TRBJ2-5 and V is TRBV6-2 or TRBV6-3; D remains unclear. CDR1 and CDR2 from the germline V gene are MNHEY and SVGEGT. This CDR3 is 11 amino acids long. V lost 4 bases and J lost 7, with 7 bases in between. CDR3 sequence (DNA): TGTGCCAGCAGTTCATTGAGGACCCAGTACTTC. Protein: CASSSLRTQYF.

The chain combines TRBV5-6 with TRBJ2-7; TRBD2 aligns across 10 bases. This CDR3 has 15 amino acids. J lost 3 bases, V lost 1 base, and 4 bases had no gene match. Per the germline V gene, CDR1 is SGHDT and CDR2 is YYEEEE. CDR3 nucleotides: TGTGCCAGCAGCTTGTCGGGACTAGCGAGCTACGAGCAGTACTTC. It codes for CASSLSGLASYEQYF.

V and J are TRBV5-1 and TRBJ2-1, with 10 bases matching TRBD2. There are 18 residues in the CDR3. Germline CDR1 is SGHRS and CDR2 is YFSETQ. V shed 4 bases, J shed 3 bases, and the junction held 13 bases outside the gene matches. CDR3 DNA: TGCGCCAGCAGCCTGTACAGTGCCGGGACTAGCGACTACAATGAGCAGTTCTTC. It codes for CASSLYSAGTSDYNEQFF.

This chain links TRBV10-3 with TRBJ1-6, with 9 nucleotides matching TRBD1. CDR3 length: 16 amino acids. The V gene end was trimmed by 0 bases and the J gene end by 8 bases; junction bases not matched to a gene: 5. The germline V gene has CDR1 ENHRY and CDR2 SYGVKD. Here the CDR3 reads CAISESRGQGYSPLHF. CDR3 coding DNA: TGTGCCATCAGTGAGTCACGGGGACAGGGCTATTCACCCCTCCACTTT.

This clone was seen once. V gene TRBV28 combines with J gene TRBJ2-7; 7 nucleotides agree with TRBD1. The CDR3 is 16 residues long. Per germline, CDR1 MDHEN and CDR2 SYDVKM. J lost 1 base, V lost 4 bases, and 10 bases had no gene match. CDR3 in amino acids: CASSYAIQDRSYEQYF. In DNA form, the CDR3 reads TGTGCCAGCAGTTATGCGATACAGGACAGGTCCTACGAGCAGTACTTC.

This clone was recorded only once. This sequence joins TRBV9 and TRBJ1-1; D is unresolved. The CDR3 covers 15 residues. With 4 bases removed from V and 6 bases from J, the gap between germline ends came to 19 bases. Germline assignment: CDR1 SGDLS and CDR2 YYNGEE. The CDR3 here is CASSPRTHLRSEAFF. CDR3 nucleotides: TGTGCCAGCAGCCCCCGAACCCATCTCCGGTCTGAAGCTTTCTTT.

In its sample, this clone was seen once. The rearrangement links TRBV4-1 to TRBJ1-4; D unresolved. CDR3 length equals 18 residues. V shed 10 bases and J shed 0 bases, with 24 bases lying between them. Germline V CDR1 and CDR2: MGHRA, YSYEKL. The CDR3 loop reads CATSNWVFSIATNEKLFF. CDR3 DNA sequence: TGCGCCACCTCCAATTGGGTGTTTAGCATAGCAACTAATGAAAAACTGTTTTTT.

The chain employs TRBV6-5 and TRBJ1-2, with no clear D. This CDR3 is 15 amino acids long. Germline loops: CDR1 MNHEY, CDR2 SVGAGI. V was cut by 2 bases and J by 0 bases, with 10 bases left in between. The CDR3 nucleotides are TGTGCCAGCAGTTACACAGCCAGAGCTAACTATGGCTACACCTTC. It codes for CASSYTARANYGYTF.

The J gene is TRBJ2-1, the V gene TRBV4-2, with D uncertain. The CDR3 runs 13 residues. V lost 4 bases to trimming and J lost 10 bases, with 14 bases between them. CDR1 is LGHNA, CDR2 YNFKEQ, per germline. Here the CDR3 reads CASSLGDTREQFF. CDR3 nucleotide sequence: TGTGCCAGCAGCCTCGGTGACACCCGGGAGCAGTTCTTC.

The rearrangement joins TRBV6-5 to TRBJ2-1; TRBD2 aligns across 12 bases. The V gene end was trimmed by 1 base and the J gene end by 7 bases; junction bases not matched to a gene: 2. The CDR3 spans 15 residues. Germline V CDR1 and CDR2: MNHEY, SVGAGI. The DNA for the CDR3 is TGTGCCAGCAGTTACTTTGGGACTAGCGGGAATGAGCAGTTCTTC. Translated, it gives CASSYFGTSGNEQFF.

This clone was detected only once. The V gene is TRBV4-1, the J gene TRBJ1-5, with 9 bases lining up with TRBD1. V shed 0 bases, J shed 6 bases, and the junction held 15 bases outside the gene matches. CDR3 length equals 19 residues. Germline assignment: CDR1 MGHRA and CDR2 YSYEKL. CDR3 nucleotides: TGCGCCAGCAGCCAAGATAGGGACAGGGCCTCAGGATATGGTCAGCCCCAGCATTTT. Its translation is CASSQDRDRASGYGQPQHF.